These T cell receptor beta chains were read from a single sample in a study of T cells in Graves' hyperthyroidism and ophthalmopathy. In TCRdb, the multiplex PCR reads were re-called with MiXCR into one record per CDR3 protein. The sample lists 500,000 to 800,000 distinct CDR3 sequences; more than 14% were seen once. Sequences were obtained from blood. Source of these receptors: a woman between 45 and 65 years old with Graves' ophthalmopathy. Both conserved end residues are part of each CDR3. The D gene is left open where the match is weak. A row's size may be missing; if present it is once, few, many or a size class.

j_gene | v_gene | abundance | d_gene | CDR3aa | CDR3nt
TRBJ2-1 | TRBV7-9 | many | - | CASSSKAAYEQFF | TGTGCCAGCAGCTCGAAGGCAGCTTATGAGCAGTTCTTC
TRBJ1-5 | TRBV5-1 | - | TRBD1 | CASSLGTGDYSNQPQHF | TGCGCCAGCAGCTTAGGGACAGGGGATTATAGCAATCAGCCCCAGCATTTT
TRBJ2-5 | TRBV28 | many | TRBD1 | CASSSGTGETQYF | TGTGCCAGCAGTTCCGGGACAGGAGAGACCCAGTACTTC
TRBJ2-2 | TRBV2 | many | - | CASRDPRGANTGELFF | TGTGCCAGCCGGGACCCGCGGGGTGCGAACACCGGGGAGCTGTTTTTT
TRBJ2-2 | TRBV2 | few | TRBD2 | CASSGTSGRVGTAAGELFF | TGTGCCAGCAGCGGGACTAGCGGGAGGGTGGGGACGGCCGCCGGGGAGCTGTTTTTT
TRBJ1-6 | TRBV7-9 | many | - | CASSLVGENSPLHF | TGTGCCAGCAGCTTAGTAGGGGAAAATTCACCCCTCCACTTT
TRBJ1-3 | TRBV2 | many | - | CASSEQGTGNTIYF | TGTGCCAGCAGTGAACAAGGGACTGGAAACACCATATATTTT
TRBJ1-5 | TRBV2 | few | TRBD1 | CASSGRGGEGNQPQHF | TGTGCCAGCAGTGGCAGGGGGGGCGAGGGCAATCAGCCCCAGCATTTT
TRBJ2-7 | TRBV3-1 | many | TRBD2 | CASSPQRGTSEQYF | TGTGCCAGCAGCCCTCAGCGGGGAACTTCCGAGCAGTACTTC
TRBJ2-7 | TRBV7-2 | many | - | CASSLGLAEAYEQYF | TGTGCCAGCAGCTTAGGCCTAGCAGAAGCCTACGAGCAGTACTTC
TRBJ2-2 | TRBV2 | many | - | CASSTKGGSGELFF | TGTGCCAGCAGTACTAAGGGCGGCTCCGGGGAGCTGTTTTTT
TRBJ2-5 | TRBV20-1 | - | - | CSARDWRNSVQETQYF | TGCAGTGCTAGAGATTGGCGGAATAGCGTCCAAGAGACCCAGTACTTC
TRBJ2-5 | TRBV18 | many | - | CASSPFKGEETQYF | TGTGCCAGCTCACCATTTAAGGGCGAAGAGACCCAGTACTTC
TRBJ2-1 | TRBV27 | - | TRBD1 | CASSLSGTGTDEQFF | TGTGCCAGCAGTTTATCCGGGACAGGGACGGATGAGCAGTTCTTC
TRBJ1-2 | TRBV19 | few | TRBD1 | CASSIGTGGPGYGYTF | TGTGCCAGTAGTATTGGGACAGGGGGCCCTGGGTATGGCTACACCTTC
TRBJ2-1 | TRBV11-1 | few | TRBD2 | CASSYGLAGGYNEQFF | TGTGCCAGCAGCTACGGACTAGCGGGAGGGTACAATGAGCAGTTCTTC
TRBJ1-2 | TRBV15 | many | - | CATSRDPGNNYGYTF | TGTGCCACCAGCAGAGATCCGGGGAATAACTATGGCTACACCTTC
TRBJ2-3 | TRBV28 | many | - | CASTTLTSTDTQYF | TGTGCCAGCACTACCCTCACTAGCACAGATACGCAGTATTTT
TRBJ2-7 | TRBV19 | few | - | CASSMSAGLSGTISYEQYF | TGTGCCAGTAGTATGTCGGCGGGGTTATCCGGGACCATCTCCTACGAGCAGTACTTC
TRBJ2-1 | TRBV20-1 | many | TRBD2 | CSARGSGKGYNEQFF | TGCAGTGCTAGAGGGAGCGGGAAAGGTTACAATGAGCAGTTCTTC